One T cell receptor (beta chain) is described in this entry. No antigen is known for it. Per germline, CDR1 SGDLS and CDR2 YYNGEE. Trimming removed 1 base from V and 2 bases from J; junction bases left unmatched: 7. This CDR3 is built from 16 residues. Measured with immunoSEQ multiplex PCR; TCRdb has only the in-frame clones, and not every one. Of tens of thousands of clones listed, around 82% are singletons. The data derive from a study of OX40 agonist ivuxolimab in advanced cancers. Study-level information: Antecedent anti-PD-1, anti-PD-L1 or anti-CTLA-4 therapy was permissible, with over 35% having received some. Three patients, one with hepatocellular carcinoma and two with cutaneous melanoma, responded partially.

Findings and caveats of the study: Patients who responded partially at 0.1-3.0 mg/kg showed clonal expansion ranking among the lowest.

The rearrangement links TRBV9 to TRBJ2-3; 7 bases are a match to TRBD2. The receptor's source is an adult with an advanced solid tumor such as melanoma, head and neck, liver or kidney cancer. Sequencing was performed on CD4+ or CD8+ T cells sorted from blood, taken in a trial of the OX40 agonist ivuxolimab. The CDR3: CASSVYRDYPTDTQYF. In DNA form, the CDR3 reads TGTGCCAGCAGCGTATACCGGGACTACCCCACAGATACGCAGTATTTT.